These 9 T cell receptor beta chains share one sample of origin, sequenced in a study of CD8+CD57+ T cells in acquired aplastic anemia. Previously, flow cytometry had revealed CD8+CD57+ cell expansion in the patients chosen for sequencing. Genomic DNA served as template for TCR beta VDJ and CDR3 profiling. One entry per CDR3 protein results from TCRdb running MiXCR on the reads. The repertoire has roughly 150,000 distinct CDR3 sequences, approximately 44% of them found once; the top ten carry 3.2%. Material for sequencing was sorted CD4+, CD8+, or CD8+CD57+ T cells (not recorded which) from PBMCs. Source of these receptors: a human donor with aplastic anemia.

The V and J genes are TRBV20-1 and TRBJ1-3, with D unclear. V gave up 3 bases and J gave up 1 base, with 7 bases separating them. Germline values: CDR1 DFQATT, CDR2 SNEGSKA (reference sequence). The CDR3 has 13 amino acids. The CDR3, as DNA: TGCAGTGCTAGGTCGGAATCTGGAAACACCATATATTTT. It translates to CSARSESGNTIYF.

The V and J genes are TRBV19 and TRBJ1-5, with D perhaps TRBD1 (6 bases). Trimming stripped 5 bases from V and 3 bases from J, with 8 bases between. In germline, CDR1 is LNHDA, CDR2 SQIVND (reference sequence). The CDR3 has 13 amino acids. This CDR3 reads CASSGQYNQPQHF. CDR3 sequence (DNA): TGTGCCAGTAGTGGACAGTACAATCAGCCCCAGCATTTT. Complete variable domain (other parts from reference TRBV19 and TRBJ1-5): DGGITQSPKYLFRKEGQNVTLSCEQNLNHDAMYWYRQDPGQGLRLIYYSQIVNDFQKGDIAEGYSVSREKKESFPLTVTSAQKNPTAFYLCASSGQYNQPQHFGDGTRLSIL.

Concerning this clonotype: A read error is possible here, since a much larger clone lies one base away. The genes are TRBV12-3 or TRBV12-4 and TRBJ1-4; the D gene is possibly TRBD1 (6 bases). CDR3 length: 14 residues. In DNA, the CDR3 is TGTGTCAGCCGCGGGGGGCTAACTAATGAAAAACTGTTTTTT. It specifies CVSRGGLTNEKLFF.

In its sample, this clonotype was seen a few times. J is TRBJ2-7 and V is TRBV7-6; tentatively, D is TRBD1 or TRBD2 (6 bases each). Germline CDR1 reads SGHVS; CDR2 reads FNYEAQ. The CDR3 totals 13 residues. V gave up 4 bases and J gave up 3 bases, with 10 bases separating them. CDR3: CASSYGGFYEQYF. In nucleotides, the CDR3 is TGTGCCAGCAGCTACGGGGGCTTCTACGAGCAGTACTTC.

This clonotype was seen ten or more times. V is TRBV7-9 and J is TRBJ2-5; 9 bases map to TRBD2. Unmatched junction bases numbered 4, after V lost 0 bases and J lost 5 bases. Germline loops: CDR1 SEHNR, CDR2 FQNEAQ (reference sequence). CDR3 length: 15 residues. CDR3 in DNA: TGTGCCAGCAGCTTAGCGTTAGCGGGGGATGAGACCCAGTACTTC. Translated, it gives CASSLALAGDETQYF. Complete variable domain (other parts from reference TRBV7-9 and TRBJ2-5): DTGVSQNPRHKITKRGQNVTFRCDPISEHNRLYWYRQTLGQGPEFLTYFQNEAQLEKSRLLSDRFSAERPKGSFSTLEIQRTEQGDSAMYLCASSLALAGDETQYFGPGTRLLVL.

Notes on this clonotype: This sequence may be a read error, since a much larger clone differs from it by one base. The chain uses TRBV5-3 and TRBJ1-5, with D unclear. TRBV5-3 is recorded as an ORF, its role being uncertain. CDR3 length: 15 residues. CDR3 protein: CASSLGRYSNQPQHF. DNA for the CDR3: TGTGCCAGCAGCTTGGGCAGATATAGCAATCAGCCCCAGCATTTT.

This clonotype was counted only a few times. The chain recombines TRBV2 with TRBJ2-7; D perhaps matches TRBD1 (5 bases). The CDR3 runs to 15 residues. Germline loops: CDR1 SNHLY, CDR2 FYNNEI. V gave up 4 bases and J gave up 5 bases, with 18 bases separating them. The CDR3 spells CASSGLGQGSDEQYV. The CDR3 DNA follows: TGTGCCAGCAGTGGGTTAGGGCAGGGTTCTGACGAGCAGTACGTC.

This clonotype was observed many times. The J gene is TRBJ2-5, the V gene TRBV9; 10 bases line up with TRBD2. There are 15 residues in the CDR3. From germline, CDR1 is SGDLS and CDR2 YYNGEE. V lost 3 bases, J lost 2 bases, and 4 bases stayed unmatched. For the CDR3, the DNA is TGTGCCAGCAGCGATATAGCGGGGGGACAAGAGACCCAGTACTTC. It codes for CASSDIAGGQETQYF.

This clonotype was found many times. This chain links TRBV11-2 with TRBJ2-1; TRBD1 matches at 7 bases. The CDR3 covers 13 residues. V lost 6 bases and J lost 8; bases outside the gene matches: 7. Germline assignment: CDR1 SGHAT and CDR2 FQNNGV. In DNA, the CDR3 is TGTGCCAGCAGGAACCGACAGGGAGATGAGCAGTTCTTC. This encodes CASRNRQGDEQFF.